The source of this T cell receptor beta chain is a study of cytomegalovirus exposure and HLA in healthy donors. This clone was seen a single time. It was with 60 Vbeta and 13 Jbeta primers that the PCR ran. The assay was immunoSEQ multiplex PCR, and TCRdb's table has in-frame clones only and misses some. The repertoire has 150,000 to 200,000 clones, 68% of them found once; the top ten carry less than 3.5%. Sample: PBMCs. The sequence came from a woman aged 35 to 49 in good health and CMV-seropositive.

The CDR3 sequence: CASSFESLGSNQPQHF. The CDR3 bases are TGTGCCAGCAGTTTTGAGTCACTCGGTAGCAATCAGCCCCAGCATTTT. The chain recombines TRBV28 with TRBJ1-5; no clear D. This CDR3 spans 16 amino acids. CDR1 and CDR2 (germline): MDHEN, SYDVKM. Trimming stripped 3 bases from V and 0 bases from J, with 12 bases between. Full variable domain (outside the CDR3, taken from reference TRBV28 and TRBJ1-5): DVKVTQSSRYLVKRTGEKVFLECVQDMDHENMFWYRQDPGLGLRLIYFSYDVKMKEKGDIPEGYSVSREKKERFSLILESASTNQTSMYLCASSFESLGSNQPQHFGDGTRLSIL.